The present entry profiles one T cell receptor (beta chain) with its context. Antigen: not known. In germline, CDR1 is MNHEY, CDR2 SVGAGI. This CDR3 region has 15 residues. V lost 0 bases and J 4 bases, leaving 12 bases between the germline ends. These data originate in a study of cytomegalovirus exposure and HLA in healthy donors. These donors were members of the roughly 130-subject validation cohort, a group separate from the approximately 620-subject first cohort. Repertoires were generated with immunoSEQ multiplex PCR, while TCRdb's copy carries only in-frame clones and drops some. Of 250,000 to 350,000 clones listed, 88% are singletons. Study conclusions and caveats: Most TCRs appeared rarely, but some public TCRs recurred in many donors. The study put 150 or so TCR beta chains on its list as cytomegalovirus-associated.

The chain uses TRBV6-5 and TRBJ1-1, with D possibly matching TRBD1 (6 bases). The TCR comes from a man aged 25 to 40 in good health and CMV-seronegative. The sample taken for sequencing was PBMCs. The CDR3 reads CASSYSVTGSTEAFF. The CDR3 DNA sequence: TGTGCCAGCAGTTACTCCGTTACAGGGAGCACTGAAGCTTTCTTT.